This TCR beta chain was sequenced for a study of Ad26.COV2.S vaccination and SARS-CoV-2 variants. The wider study: Participants got Ad26.COV2.S intramuscularly, once or twice 56 days apart.

The treatment denotes: about 20 received Ad26.COV2.S at low or high dose, single or two shots; about five received placebo; per-sample allocation not given. All samples were drawn on day 63, counting from the first vaccine or placebo injection. Germline-derived CDR1 and CDR2 are SGHKS and YYEKEE (reference sequence). The V end lost 1 base, the J end lost 8 bases, and 7 bases lay between the germline ends. This CDR3 has 12 amino acids. Repertoires were generated with immunoSEQ multiplex PCR, while TCRdb's copy carries only in-frame clones and drops some. The repertoire has 350,000 to 450,000 clones, about nine tenths of them found once; the top ten carry approximately 3.6%.

Sequenced here: peripheral blood, sampled in a trial of Ad26.COV2.S vaccine versus placebo. The receptor was derived from a person between 18 and 60 years old who received the Ad26.COV2.S COVID-19 vaccine or a placebo. This chain connects TRBV5-5 to TRBJ2-1, with D unclear. The DNA for the CDR3 is TGTGCCAGCAGCTTGAGGTGGGATGAGCAGTTCTTC. It yields the protein CASSLRWDEQFF.